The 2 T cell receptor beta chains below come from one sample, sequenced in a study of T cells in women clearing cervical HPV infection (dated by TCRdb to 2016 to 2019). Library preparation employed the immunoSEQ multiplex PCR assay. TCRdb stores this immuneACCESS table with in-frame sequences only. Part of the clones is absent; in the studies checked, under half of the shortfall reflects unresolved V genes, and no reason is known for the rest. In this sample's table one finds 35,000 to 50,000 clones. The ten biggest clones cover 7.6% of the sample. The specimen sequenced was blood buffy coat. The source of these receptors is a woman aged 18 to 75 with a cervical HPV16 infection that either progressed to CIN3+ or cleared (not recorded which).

Incomplete CDR3 DNA: TGTGCCAGTACCCTTCTCGACGGACAGAATCAGCCC. Its protein is CASTLLDGQNQP. The whole CDR3 reads CASTLLDGQNQPQHF. The V and J genes are TRBV19 and TRBJ1-5, with D maybe TRBD1 (6 bases). The CDR3 end falls 3 residues outside the read, so it is completed with the germline J gene. V was shortened by 7 bases and J by 4 bases, with 17 bases between the two germline ends. The CDR3 runs 15 residues. In germline, CDR1 is LNHDA, CDR2 SQIVND (reference sequence).

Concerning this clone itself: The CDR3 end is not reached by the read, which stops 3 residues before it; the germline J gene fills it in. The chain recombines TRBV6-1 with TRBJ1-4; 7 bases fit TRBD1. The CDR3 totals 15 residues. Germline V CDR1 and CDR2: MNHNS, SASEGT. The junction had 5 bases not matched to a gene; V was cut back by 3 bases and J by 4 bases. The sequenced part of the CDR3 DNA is TGTGCCAGCAGTGAGGGGGACAGCGATAATGAAAAA. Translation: CASSEGDSDNEK. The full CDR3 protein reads CASSEGDSDNEKLFF.